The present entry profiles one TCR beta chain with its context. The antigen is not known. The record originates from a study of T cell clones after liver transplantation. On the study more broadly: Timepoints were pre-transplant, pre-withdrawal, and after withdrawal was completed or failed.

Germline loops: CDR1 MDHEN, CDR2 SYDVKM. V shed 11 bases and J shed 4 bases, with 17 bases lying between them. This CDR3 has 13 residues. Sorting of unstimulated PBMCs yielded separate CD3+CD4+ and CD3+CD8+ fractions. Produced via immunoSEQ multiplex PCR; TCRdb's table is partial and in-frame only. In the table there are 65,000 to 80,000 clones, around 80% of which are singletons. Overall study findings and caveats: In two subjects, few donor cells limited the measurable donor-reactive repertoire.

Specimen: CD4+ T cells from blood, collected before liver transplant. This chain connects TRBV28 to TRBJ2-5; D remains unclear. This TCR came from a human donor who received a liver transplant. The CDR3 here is CAHGEPLGETQYF. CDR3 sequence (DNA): TGTGCCCACGGAGAACCTCTGGGAGAGACCCAGTACTTC.